This section outlines one TCR beta chain sequence together with its context. Enrollees, roughly 18 to 89 years old, lived in roughly 24 US areas. Membership in each cohort depended on participant-reported clinical history. Among Cohort 3 donors, those recovered had two negative PCRs, clearance, or symptom resolution. These data are taken from a study of blood T cell repertoires in COVID-19. Study context: Sources were T cells, B-cell-depleted T cells, or PBMCs; the material itself was cDNA or gDNA.

This CDR3 comprises 13 residues. Germline V CDR1 and CDR2: SNHLY, FYNNEI. The ends were cut back, 6 bases at V and 2 bases at J, with 10 bases in the middle. Assay used: immunoSEQ multiplex PCR; TCRdb lists only in-frame clones, some missing. The sample lists about 380,000 clones, 70% to 90% occurring once. The clonotype was recovered from a woman between 18 and 29 years old who had recovered from COVID-19. The genes are TRBV2 and TRBJ2-5, with a weak D call TRBD1 (6 bases). Input material: PBMCs or T cells enriched from blood (not recorded which). The CDR3 region has the DNA TGTGCCAGCAGCGGGACAACTCAAGAGACCCAGTACTTC. This codes for CASSGTTQETQYF. The variable domain in full, completed from reference TRBV2 and TRBJ2-5, reads EPEVTQTPSHQVTQMGQEVILRCVPISNHLYFYWYRQILGQKVEFLVSFYNNEISEKSEIFDDQFSVERPDGSNFTLKIRSTKLEDSAMYFCASSGTTQETQYFGPGTRLLVL.